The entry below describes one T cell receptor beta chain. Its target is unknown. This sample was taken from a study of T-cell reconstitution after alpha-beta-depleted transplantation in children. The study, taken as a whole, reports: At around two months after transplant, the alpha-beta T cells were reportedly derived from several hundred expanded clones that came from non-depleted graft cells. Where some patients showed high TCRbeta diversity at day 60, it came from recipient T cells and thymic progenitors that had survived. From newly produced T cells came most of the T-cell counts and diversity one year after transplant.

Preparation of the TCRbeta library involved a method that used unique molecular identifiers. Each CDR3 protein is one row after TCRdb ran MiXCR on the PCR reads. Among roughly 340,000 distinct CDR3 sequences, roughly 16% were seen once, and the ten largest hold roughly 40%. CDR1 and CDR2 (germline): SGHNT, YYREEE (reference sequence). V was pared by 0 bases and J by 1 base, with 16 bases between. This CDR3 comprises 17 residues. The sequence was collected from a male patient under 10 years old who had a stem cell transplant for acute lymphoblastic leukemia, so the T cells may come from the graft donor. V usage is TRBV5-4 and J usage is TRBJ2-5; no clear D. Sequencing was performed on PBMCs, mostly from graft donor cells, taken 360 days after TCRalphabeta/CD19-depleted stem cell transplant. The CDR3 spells CASSLVPPSRLQETQYF. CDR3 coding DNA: TGTGCCAGCAGCTTGGTCCCACCGTCTCGGCTCCAAGAGACCCAGTACTTC.